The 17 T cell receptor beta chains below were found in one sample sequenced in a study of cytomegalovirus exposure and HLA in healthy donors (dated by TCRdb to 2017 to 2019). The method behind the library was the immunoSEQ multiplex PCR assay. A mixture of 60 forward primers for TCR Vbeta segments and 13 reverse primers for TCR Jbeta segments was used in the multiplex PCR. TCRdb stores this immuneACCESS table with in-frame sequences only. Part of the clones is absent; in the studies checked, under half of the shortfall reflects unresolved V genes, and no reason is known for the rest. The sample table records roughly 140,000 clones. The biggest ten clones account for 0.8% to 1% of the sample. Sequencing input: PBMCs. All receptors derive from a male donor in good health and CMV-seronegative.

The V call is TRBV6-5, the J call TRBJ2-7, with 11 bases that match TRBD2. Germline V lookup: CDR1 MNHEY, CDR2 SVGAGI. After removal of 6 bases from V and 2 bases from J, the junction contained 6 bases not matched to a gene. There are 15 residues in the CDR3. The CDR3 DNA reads TGTGCCAGCAGGTATACTAGCGGGGGAACCTACGAGCAGTACTTC. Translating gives CASRYTSGGTYEQYF.

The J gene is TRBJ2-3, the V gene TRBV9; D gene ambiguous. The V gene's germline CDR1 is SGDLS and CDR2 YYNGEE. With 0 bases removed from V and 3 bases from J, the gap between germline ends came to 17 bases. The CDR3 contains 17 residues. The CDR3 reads CASSVEVGRGPTDTQYF. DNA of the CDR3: TGTGCCAGCAGCGTAGAGGTCGGAAGAGGCCCTACAGATACGCAGTATTTT. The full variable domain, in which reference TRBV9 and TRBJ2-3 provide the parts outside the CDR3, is DSGVTQTPKHLITATGQRVTLRCSPRSGDLSVYWYQQSLDQGLQFLIQYYNGEERAKGNILERFSAQQFPDLHSELNLSSLELGDSALYFCASSVEVGRGPTDTQYFGPGTRLTVL.

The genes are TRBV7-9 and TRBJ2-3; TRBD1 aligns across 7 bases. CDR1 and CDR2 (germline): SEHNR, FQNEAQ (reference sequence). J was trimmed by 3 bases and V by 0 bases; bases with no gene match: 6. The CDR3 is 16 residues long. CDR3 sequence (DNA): TGTGCCAGCAGCTTAGCGGTAAGGGGGCCAACAGATACGCAGTATTTT. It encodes CASSLAVRGPTDTQYF. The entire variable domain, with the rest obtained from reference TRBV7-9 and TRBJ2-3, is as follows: DTGVSQNPRHKITKRGQNVTFRCDPISEHNRLYWYRQTLGQGPEFLTYFQNEAQLEKSRLLSDRFSAERPKGSFSTLEIQRTEQGDSAMYLCASSLAVRGPTDTQYFGPGTRLTVL.

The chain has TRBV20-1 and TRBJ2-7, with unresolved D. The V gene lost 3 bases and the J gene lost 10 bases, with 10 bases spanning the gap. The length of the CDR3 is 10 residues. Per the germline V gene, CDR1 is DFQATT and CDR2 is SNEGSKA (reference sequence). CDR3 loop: CSARGLDQYF. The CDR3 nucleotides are TGCAGTGCTAGGGGCTTAGATCAGTACTTC.

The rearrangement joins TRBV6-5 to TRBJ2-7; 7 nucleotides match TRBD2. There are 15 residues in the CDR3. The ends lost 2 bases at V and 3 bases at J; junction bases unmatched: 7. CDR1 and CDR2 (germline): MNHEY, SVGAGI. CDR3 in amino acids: CASSYEGGSFYEQYF. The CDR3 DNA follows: TGTGCCAGCAGTTACGAGGGCGGGAGTTTCTACGAGCAGTACTTC.

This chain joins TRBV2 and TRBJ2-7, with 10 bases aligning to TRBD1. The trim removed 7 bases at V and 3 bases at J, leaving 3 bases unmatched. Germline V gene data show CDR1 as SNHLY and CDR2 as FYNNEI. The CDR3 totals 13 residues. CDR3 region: CASTGQGNYEQYF. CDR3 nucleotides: TGTGCCAGCACGGGACAGGGGAACTACGAGCAGTACTTC.

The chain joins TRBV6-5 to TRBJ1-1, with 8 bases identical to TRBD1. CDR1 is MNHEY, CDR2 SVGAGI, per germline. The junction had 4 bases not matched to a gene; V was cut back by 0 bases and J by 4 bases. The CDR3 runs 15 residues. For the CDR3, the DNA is TGTGCCAGCAGTTACTCAGGACAGGGAGGCACTGAAGCTTTCTTT. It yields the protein CASSYSGQGGTEAFF.

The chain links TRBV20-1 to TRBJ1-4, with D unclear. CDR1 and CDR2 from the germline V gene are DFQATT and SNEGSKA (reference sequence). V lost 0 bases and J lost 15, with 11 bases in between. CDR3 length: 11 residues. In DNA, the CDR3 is TGCAGTGCTAGAGACGGAGATCCGATGTTTTTT. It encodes CSARDGDPMFF.

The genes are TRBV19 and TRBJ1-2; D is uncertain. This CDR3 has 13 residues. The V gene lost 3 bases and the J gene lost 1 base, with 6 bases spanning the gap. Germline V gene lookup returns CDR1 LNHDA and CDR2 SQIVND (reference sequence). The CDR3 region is CASSISDNYGYTF. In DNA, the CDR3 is TGTGCCAGTAGTATCTCAGATAACTATGGCTACACCTTC.

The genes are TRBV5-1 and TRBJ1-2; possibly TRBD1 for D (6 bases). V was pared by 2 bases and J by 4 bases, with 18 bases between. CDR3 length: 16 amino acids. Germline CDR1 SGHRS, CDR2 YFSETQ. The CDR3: CASSLGRGAKGYGYTF. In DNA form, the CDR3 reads TGCGCCAGCAGCTTAGGTCGGGGGGCTAAAGGCTATGGCTACACCTTC.

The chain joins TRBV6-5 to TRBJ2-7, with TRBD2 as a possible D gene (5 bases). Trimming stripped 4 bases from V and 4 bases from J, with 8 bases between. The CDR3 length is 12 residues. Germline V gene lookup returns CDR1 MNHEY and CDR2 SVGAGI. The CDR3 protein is CASSLPGYEQYF. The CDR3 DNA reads TGTGCCAGCAGTTTACCGGGATACGAGCAGTACTTC.

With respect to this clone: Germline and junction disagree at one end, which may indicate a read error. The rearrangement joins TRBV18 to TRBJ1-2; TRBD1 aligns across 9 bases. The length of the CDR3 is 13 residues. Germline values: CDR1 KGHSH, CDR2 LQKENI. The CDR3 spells CVSSPGWDRAITF. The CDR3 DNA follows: TGTGTCAGCTCACCAGGTTGGGACAGGGCTATCACCTTC.

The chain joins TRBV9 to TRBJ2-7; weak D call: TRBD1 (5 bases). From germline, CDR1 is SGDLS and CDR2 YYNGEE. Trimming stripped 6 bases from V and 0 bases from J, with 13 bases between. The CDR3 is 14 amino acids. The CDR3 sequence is CASTRDSSSYEQYF. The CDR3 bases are TGTGCCAGCACCCGAGACAGTAGCTCCTACGAGCAGTACTTC.

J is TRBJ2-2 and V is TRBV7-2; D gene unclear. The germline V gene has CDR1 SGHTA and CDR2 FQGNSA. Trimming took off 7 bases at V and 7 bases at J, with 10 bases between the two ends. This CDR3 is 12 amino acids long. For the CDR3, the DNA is TGTGCCAGCACTCAACGGGTCGGGGAGCTGTTTTTT. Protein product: CASTQRVGELFF.

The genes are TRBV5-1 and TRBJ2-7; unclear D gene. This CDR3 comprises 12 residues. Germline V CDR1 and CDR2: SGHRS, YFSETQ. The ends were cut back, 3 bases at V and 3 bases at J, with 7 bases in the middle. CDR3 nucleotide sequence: TGCGCCAGCAGCTCCCCGAGCTACGAGCAGTACTTC. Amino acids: CASSSPSYEQYF.

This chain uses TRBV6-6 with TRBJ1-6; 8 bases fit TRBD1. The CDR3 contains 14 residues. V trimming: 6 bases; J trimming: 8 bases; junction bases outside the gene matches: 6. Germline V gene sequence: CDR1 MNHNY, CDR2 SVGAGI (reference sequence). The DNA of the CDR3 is TGTGCCAGCAGCCAGACAGGGGCAGATTCACCCCTCCACTTT. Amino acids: CASSQTGADSPLHF.

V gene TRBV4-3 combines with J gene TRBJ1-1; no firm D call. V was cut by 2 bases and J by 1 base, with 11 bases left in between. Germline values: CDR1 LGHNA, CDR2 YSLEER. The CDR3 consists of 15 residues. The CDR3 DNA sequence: TGCGCCAGCAGCCAAAATGCTGGGCGGAACACTGAAGCTTTCTTT. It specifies CASSQNAGRNTEAFF.